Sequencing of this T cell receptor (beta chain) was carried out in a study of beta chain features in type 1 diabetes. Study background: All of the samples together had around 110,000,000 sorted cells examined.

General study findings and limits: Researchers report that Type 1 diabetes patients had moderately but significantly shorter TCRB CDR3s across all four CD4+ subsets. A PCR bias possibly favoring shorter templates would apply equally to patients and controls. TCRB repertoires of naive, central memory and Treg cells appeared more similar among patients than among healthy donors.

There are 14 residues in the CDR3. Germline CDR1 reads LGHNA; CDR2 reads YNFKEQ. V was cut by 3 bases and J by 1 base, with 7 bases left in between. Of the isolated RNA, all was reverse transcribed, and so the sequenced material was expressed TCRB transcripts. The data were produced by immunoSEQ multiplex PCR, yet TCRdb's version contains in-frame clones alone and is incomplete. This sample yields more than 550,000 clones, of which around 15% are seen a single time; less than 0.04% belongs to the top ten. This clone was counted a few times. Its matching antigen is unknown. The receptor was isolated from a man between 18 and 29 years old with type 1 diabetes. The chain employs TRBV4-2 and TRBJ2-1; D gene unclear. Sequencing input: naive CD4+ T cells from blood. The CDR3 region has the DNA TGTGCCAGCAGCCACCCCGCTTCCTACAATGAGCAGTTCTTC. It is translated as CASSHPASYNEQFF.